Given below is one T cell receptor beta chain in context. The junction and the germline gene differ at one end; a read error may be behind it. The source of the sample is a study of technical replicates of blood from a handful of donors. CDR1 is SEHNR and CDR2 is FQNEAQ in the germline V gene (reference sequence). The CDR3 is 15 residues long. The data were produced by immunoSEQ multiplex PCR, yet TCRdb's version contains in-frame clones alone and is incomplete. Of 60,000 to 85,000 clones listed, roughly 90% are singletons. The V and J genes are TRBV7-9 and TRBJ2-1; 11 positions agree with TRBD2. Material for sequencing was T cells isolated from PBMCs. The TCR was taken from a human donor in good health. The CDR3 bases are TGTGCCAGCAGCTTTTTCACTAGCGGGAGAGATGAGCGGTTCTTC. Translating it yields CASSFFTSGRDERFF.